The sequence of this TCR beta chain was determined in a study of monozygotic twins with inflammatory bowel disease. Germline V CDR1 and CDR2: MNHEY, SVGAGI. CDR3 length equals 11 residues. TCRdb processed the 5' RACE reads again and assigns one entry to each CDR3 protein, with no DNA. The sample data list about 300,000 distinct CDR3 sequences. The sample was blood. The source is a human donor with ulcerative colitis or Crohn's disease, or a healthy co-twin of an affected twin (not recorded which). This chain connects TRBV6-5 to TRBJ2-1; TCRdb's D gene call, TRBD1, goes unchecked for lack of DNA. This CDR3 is CASGRERWQFF.